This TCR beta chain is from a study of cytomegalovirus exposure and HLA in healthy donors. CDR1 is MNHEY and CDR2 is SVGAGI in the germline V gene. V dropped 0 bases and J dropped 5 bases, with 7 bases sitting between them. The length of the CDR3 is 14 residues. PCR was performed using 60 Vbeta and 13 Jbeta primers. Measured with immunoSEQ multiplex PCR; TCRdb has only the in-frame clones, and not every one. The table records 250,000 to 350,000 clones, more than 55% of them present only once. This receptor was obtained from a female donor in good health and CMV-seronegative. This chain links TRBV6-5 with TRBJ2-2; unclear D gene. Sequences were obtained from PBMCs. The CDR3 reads CASSYSAETGELFF. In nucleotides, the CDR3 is TGTGCCAGCAGTTACTCGGCGGAAACCGGGGAGCTGTTTTTT.